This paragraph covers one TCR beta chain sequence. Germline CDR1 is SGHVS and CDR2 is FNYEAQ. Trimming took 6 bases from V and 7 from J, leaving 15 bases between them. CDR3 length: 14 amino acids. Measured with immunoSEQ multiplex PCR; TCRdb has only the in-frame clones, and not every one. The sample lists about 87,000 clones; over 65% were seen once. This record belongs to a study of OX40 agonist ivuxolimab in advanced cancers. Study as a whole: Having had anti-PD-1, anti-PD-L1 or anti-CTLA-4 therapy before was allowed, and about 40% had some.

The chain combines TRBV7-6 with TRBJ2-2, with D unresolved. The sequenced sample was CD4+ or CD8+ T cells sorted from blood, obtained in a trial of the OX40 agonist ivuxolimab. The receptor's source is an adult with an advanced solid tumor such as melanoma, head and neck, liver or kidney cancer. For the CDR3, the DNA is TGTGCCAGCAGTCCGACACGGCCAGGCGGGGAGCTGTTTTTT. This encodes CASSPTRPGGELFF.